This T cell receptor (beta chain) was sequenced during a study of T cells after yellow fever vaccination. Study-level background: The authors prepared low-cell-number fractions using SMART-Seq v4 Ultra Low Input. Notes on the study in general: Reappearing after the booster were most of the clones from primary vaccination (96% CD4, approximately 88% CD8).

TCRdb passed the 5' RACE reads through MiXCR, listing each CDR3 protein once. Here the sample spans hundreds of thousands of distinct CDR3 sequences, roughly 8.7% being singletons. V lost 4 bases to trimming and J lost 17 bases, with 19 bases between them. Germline V gene data show CDR1 as SGHNT and CDR2 as YYREEE (reference sequence). The CDR3 totals 13 residues. There are many counts of this clonotype. Its antigen is not identified. The chain joins TRBV5-4 to TRBJ2-6; D may correspond to TRBD1 or TRBD2 (5 bases each). The source of this sequence is a man younger than 30 who received the YFV17D yellow fever vaccine. The sample in question was PBMCs, obtained on the day of the first yellow fever vaccination. CDR3: CASSGGPSPRVTF. CDR3 bases: TGTGCCAGCAGCGGGGGACCCTCTCCTCGGGTGACTTTC.